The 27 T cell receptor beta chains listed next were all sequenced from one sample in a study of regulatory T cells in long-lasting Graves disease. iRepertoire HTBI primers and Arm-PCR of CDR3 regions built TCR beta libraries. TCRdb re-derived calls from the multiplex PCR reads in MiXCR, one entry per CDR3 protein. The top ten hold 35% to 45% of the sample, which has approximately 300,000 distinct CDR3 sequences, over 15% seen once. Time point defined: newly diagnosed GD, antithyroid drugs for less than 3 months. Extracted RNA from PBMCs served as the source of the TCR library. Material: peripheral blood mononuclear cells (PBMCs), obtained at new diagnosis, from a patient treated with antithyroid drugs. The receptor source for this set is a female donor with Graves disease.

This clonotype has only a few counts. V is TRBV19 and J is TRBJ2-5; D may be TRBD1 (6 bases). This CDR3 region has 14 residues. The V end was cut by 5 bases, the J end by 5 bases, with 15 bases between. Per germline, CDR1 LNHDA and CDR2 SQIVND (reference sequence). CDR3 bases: TGTGCCAGTAGTCCTCTCCGGGACATGGAGACCCAGTACTTC. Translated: CASSPLRDMETQYF.

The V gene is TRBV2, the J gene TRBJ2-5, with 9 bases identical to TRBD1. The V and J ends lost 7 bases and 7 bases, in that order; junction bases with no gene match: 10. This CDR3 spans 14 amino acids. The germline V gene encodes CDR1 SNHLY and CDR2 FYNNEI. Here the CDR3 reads CASNPGQGEGTQYF. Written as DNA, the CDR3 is TGTGCCAGCAATCCGGGACAGGGAGAAGGGACCCAGTACTTC.

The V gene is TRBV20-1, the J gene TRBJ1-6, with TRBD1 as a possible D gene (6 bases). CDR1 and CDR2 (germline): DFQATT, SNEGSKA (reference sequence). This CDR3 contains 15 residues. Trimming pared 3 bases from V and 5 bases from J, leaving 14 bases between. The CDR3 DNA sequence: TGCAGTGCTAGGACCCACGACAGGAATAATTCACCCCTCCACTTT. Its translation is CSARTHDRNNSPLHF.

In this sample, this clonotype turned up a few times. Here the CDR3 DNA reads TGTGCCACCAGCAGGGACAGGGACTCTGGAAACACCATATATTTT. Translating gives CATSRDRDSGNTIYF. The chain carries TRBV15 and TRBJ1-3; 8 bases align to TRBD1. The J segment lost 0 bases and the V segment lost 3 bases, leaving 1 base of the junction unmatched. The CDR3 totals 15 residues. Germline loops: CDR1 LNHNV, CDR2 YYDKDF (reference sequence).

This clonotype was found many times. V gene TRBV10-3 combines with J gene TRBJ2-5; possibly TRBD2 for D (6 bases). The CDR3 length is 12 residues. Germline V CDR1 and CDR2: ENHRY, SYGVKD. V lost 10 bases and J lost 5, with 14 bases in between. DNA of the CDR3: TGTGCCACCCGATCTGGGGGGGAGACCCAGTACTTC. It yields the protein CATRSGGETQYF.

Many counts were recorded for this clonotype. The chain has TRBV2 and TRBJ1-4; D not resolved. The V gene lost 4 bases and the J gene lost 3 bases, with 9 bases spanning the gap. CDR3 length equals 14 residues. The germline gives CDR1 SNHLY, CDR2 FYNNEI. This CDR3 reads CASSALRANEKLFF. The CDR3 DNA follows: TGTGCCAGCAGTGCGTTGCGGGCTAATGAAAAACTGTTTTTT.

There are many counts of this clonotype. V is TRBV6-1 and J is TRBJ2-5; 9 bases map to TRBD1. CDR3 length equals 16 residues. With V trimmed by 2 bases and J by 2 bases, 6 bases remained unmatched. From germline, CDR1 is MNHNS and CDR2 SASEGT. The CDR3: CASSESIQGAQETQYF. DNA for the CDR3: TGTGCCAGCAGTGAAAGCATACAGGGGGCACAAGAGACCCAGTACTTC.

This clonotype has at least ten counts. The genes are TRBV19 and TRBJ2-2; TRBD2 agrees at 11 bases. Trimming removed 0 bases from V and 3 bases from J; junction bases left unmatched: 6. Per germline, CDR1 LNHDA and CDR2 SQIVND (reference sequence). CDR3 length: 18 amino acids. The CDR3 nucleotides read TGTGCCAGTAGTATAGAGGCTAGCGGGAGGTCGCACACCGGGGAGCTGTTTTTT. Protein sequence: CASSIEASGRSHTGELFF. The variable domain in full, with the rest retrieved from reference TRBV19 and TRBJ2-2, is DGGITQSPKYLFRKEGQNVTLSCEQNLNHDAMYWYRQDPGQGLRLIYYSQIVNDFQKGDIAEGYSVSREKKESFPLTVTSAQKNPTAFYLCASSIEASGRSHTGELFFGEGSRLTVL.

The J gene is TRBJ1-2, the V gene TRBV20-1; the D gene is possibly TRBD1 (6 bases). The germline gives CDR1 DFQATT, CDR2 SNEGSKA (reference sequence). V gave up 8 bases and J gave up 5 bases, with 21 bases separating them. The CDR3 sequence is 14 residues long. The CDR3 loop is CSLPFPGTNYGYTF. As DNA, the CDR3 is TGCAGTCTCCCGTTCCCCGGGACAAATTATGGCTACACCTTC.

The DNA of the CDR3 is TGTGCCAGCAGCTTCAAGGGGAGGGAGACCCAGTACTTC. Amino acid sequence: CASSFKGRETQYF. The V call is TRBV7-2, the J call TRBJ2-5; a possible D gene is TRBD2 (6 bases). V dropped 3 bases and J dropped 5 bases, with 10 bases sitting between them. The CDR3 has 13 amino acids. The germline CDR1 and CDR2 sequences are SGHTA and FQGNSA.

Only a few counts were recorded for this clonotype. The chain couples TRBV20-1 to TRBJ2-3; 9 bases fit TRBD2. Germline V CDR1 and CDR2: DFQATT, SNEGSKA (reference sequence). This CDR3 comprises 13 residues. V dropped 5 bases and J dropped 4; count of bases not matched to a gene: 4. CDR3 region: CSALAGVADTQYF. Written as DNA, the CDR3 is TGCAGTGCTTTAGCGGGAGTAGCAGATACGCAGTATTTT.

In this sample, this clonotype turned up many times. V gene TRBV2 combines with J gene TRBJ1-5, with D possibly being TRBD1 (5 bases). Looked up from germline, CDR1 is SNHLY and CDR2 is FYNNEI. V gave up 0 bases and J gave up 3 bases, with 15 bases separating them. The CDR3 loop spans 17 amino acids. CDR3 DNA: TGTGCCAGCAGTGAAGCTCTCCTTTTGGGGCCCAATCAGCCCCAGCATTTT. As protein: CASSEALLLGPNQPQHF.

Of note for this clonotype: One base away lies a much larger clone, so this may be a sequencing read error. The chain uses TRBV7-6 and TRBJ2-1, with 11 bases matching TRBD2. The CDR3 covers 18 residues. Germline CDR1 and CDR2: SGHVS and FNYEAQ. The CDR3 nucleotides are TGTGCCAGCAGCCGAAAGACGGGACTAGCGGCCAACTACAGTGAGCAGTTCTTC. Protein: CASSRKTGLAANYSEQFF. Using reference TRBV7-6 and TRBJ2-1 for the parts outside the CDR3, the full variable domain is GAGVSQSPRYKVTKRGQDVALRCDPISGHVSLYWYRQALGQGPEFLTYFNYEAQQDKSGLPNDRFSAERPEGSISTLTIQRTEQRDSAMYRCASSRKTGLAANYSEQFFGPGTRLTVL.

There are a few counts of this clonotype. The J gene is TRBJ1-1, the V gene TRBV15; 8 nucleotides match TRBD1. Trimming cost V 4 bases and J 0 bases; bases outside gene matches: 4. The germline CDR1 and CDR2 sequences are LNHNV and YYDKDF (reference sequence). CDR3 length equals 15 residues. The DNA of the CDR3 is TGTGCCACCAGCATCGGACAGGGTATGAACACTGAAGCTTTCTTT. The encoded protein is CATSIGQGMNTEAFF. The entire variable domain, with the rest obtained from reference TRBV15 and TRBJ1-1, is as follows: DAMVIQNPRYQVTQFGKPVTLSCSQTLNHNVMYWYQQKSSQAPKLLFHYYDKDFNNEADTPDNFQSRRPNTSFCFLDIRSPGLGDTAMYLCATSIGQGMNTEAFFGQGTRLTVV.

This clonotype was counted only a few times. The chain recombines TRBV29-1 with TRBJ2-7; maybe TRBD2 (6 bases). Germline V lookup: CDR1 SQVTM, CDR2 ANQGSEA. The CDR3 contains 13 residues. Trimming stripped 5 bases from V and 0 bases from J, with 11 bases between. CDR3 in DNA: TGCAGCGTTCGGGACGGGAGCTCCTACGAGCAGTACTTC. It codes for CSVRDGSSYEQYF.

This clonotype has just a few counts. This CDR3 is CSVSSGTNSYEQYF. The CDR3 DNA is TGCAGCGTTTCGTCCGGGACCAACTCCTACGAGCAGTACTTC. The J gene is TRBJ2-7, the V gene TRBV29-1, with D possibly being TRBD1 or TRBD2 (5 bases each). Per germline, CDR1 SQVTM and CDR2 ANQGSEA. Trimming cost V 5 bases and J 0 bases, with 14 bases left between them. The CDR3 spans 14 residues.

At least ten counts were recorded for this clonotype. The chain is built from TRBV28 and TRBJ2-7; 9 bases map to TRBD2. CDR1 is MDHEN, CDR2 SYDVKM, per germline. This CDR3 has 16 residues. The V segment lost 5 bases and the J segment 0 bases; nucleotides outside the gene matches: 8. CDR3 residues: CASSPPTSGISYEQYF. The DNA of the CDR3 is TGTGCCAGCAGTCCCCCGACTAGCGGAATCTCCTACGAGCAGTACTTC.

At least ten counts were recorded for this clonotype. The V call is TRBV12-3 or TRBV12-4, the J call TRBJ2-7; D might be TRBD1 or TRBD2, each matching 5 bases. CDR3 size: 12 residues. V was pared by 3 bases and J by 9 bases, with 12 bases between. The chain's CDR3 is CASSFGDVGQYF. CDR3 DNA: TGTGCCAGCAGTTTCGGGGACGTCGGGCAGTACTTC.

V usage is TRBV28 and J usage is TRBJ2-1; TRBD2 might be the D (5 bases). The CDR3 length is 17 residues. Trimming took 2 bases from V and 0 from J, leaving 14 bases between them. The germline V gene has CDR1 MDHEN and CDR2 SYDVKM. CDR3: CASSLGGGFPSYNEQFF. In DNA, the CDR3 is TGTGCCAGCAGTTTAGGAGGCGGGTTCCCCTCCTACAATGAGCAGTTCTTC. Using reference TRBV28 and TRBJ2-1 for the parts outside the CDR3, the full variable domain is DVKVTQSSRYLVKRTGEKVFLECVQDMDHENMFWYRQDPGLGLRLIYFSYDVKMKEKGDIPEGYSVSREKKERFSLILESASTNQTSMYLCASSLGGGFPSYNEQFFGPGTRLTVL.

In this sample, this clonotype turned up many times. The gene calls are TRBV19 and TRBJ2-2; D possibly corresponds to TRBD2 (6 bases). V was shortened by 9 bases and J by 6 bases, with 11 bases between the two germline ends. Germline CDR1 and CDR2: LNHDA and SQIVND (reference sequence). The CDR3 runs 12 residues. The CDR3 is CASSKRAGELFF. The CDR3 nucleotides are TGTGCCAGCAGCAAGCGGGCCGGGGAGCTGTTTTTT.

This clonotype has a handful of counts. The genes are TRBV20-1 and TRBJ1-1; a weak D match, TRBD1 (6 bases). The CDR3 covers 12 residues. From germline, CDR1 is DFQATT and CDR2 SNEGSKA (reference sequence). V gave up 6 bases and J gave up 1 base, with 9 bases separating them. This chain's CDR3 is CSAPDRNTEAFF. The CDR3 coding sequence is TGCAGTGCCCCGGACAGGAACACTGAAGCTTTCTTT.

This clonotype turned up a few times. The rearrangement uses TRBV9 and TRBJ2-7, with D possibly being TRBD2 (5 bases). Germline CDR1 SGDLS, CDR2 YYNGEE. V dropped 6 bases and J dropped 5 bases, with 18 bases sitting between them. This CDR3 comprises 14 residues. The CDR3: CASTPGVAYNEQYF. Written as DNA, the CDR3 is TGTGCCAGCACCCCCGGGGTAGCCTACAACGAGCAGTACTTC.

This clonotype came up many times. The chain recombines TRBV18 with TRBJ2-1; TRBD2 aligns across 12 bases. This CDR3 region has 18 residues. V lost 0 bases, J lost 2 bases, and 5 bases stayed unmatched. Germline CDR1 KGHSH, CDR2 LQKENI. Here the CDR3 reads CASSPPSSGRGTYNEQFF. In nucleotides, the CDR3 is TGTGCCAGCTCACCACCGTCTAGCGGGAGGGGGACCTACAATGAGCAGTTCTTC.

The CDR3 bases are TGTGCCAGCAGCATCTTAGCGGAAGGGGCCAATGAGCAGTTCTTC. Translated, it gives CASSILAEGANEQFF. The chain has TRBV7-9 and TRBJ2-1, with D tentatively TRBD2 (6 bases). CDR1 and CDR2 from the germline V gene are SEHNR and FQNEAQ (reference sequence). The CDR3 covers 15 residues. V was trimmed by 5 bases and J by 6 bases, leaving 17 bases between them. Drawing the rest from reference TRBV7-9 and TRBJ2-1, the complete variable domain is DTGVSQNPRHKITKRGQNVTFRCDPISEHNRLYWYRQTLGQGPEFLTYFQNEAQLEKSRLLSDRFSAERPKGSFSTLEIQRTEQGDSAMYLCASSILAEGANEQFFGPGTRLTVL.

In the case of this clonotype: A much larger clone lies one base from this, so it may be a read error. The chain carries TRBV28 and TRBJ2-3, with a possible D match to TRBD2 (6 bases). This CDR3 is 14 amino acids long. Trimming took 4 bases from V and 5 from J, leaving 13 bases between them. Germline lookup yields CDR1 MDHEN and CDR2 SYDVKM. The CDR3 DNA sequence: TGTGCCAGCAGTTGGAGGGGACGCATAGATACGCAGTATTTT. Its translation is CASSWRGRIDTQYF.

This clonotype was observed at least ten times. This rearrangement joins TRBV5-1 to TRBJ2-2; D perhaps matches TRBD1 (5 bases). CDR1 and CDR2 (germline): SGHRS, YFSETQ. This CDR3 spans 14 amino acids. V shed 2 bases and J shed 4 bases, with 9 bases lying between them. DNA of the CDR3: TGCGCCAGCAGCTTCCCAGGGTTCACCGGGGAGCTGTTTTTT. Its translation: CASSFPGFTGELFF.

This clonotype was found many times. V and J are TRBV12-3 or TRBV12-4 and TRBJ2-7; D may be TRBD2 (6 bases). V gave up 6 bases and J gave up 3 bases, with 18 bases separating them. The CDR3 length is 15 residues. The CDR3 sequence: CASSTRDSGNYEQYF. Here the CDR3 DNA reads TGTGCCAGCAGCACCCGGGATAGCGGAAACTACGAGCAGTACTTC.